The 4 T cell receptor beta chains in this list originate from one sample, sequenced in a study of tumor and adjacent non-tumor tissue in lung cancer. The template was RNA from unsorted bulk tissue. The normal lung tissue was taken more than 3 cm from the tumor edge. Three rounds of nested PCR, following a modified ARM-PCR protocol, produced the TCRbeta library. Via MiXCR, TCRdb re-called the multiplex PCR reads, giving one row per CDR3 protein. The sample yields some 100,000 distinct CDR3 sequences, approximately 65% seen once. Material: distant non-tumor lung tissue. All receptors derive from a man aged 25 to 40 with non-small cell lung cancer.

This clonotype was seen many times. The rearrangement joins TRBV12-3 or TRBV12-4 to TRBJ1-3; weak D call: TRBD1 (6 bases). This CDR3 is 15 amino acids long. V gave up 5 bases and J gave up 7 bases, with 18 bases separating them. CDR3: CASSRGEGVWNTIYF. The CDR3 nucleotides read TGTGCCAGCAGTCGAGGGGAGGGGGTCTGGAACACCATATATTTT.

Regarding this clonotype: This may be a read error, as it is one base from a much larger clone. CDR3 DNA: TGTACCAGCACTGGACAGGGGGTAGAAAAACTGTTTTTT. The encoded protein is CTSTGQGVEKLFF. The chain couples TRBV6-5 to TRBJ1-4, with 10 bases identical to TRBD1. Germline assignment: CDR1 MNHEY and CDR2 SVGAGI. The length of the CDR3 is 13 residues.

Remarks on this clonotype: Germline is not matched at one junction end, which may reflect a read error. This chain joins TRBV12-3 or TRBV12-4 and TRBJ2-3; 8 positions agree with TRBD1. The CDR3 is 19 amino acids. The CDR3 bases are TGTGCCAGCAGCAGGGATTCTTACGGACAGGGAGGAGGCACAGATATGCAGTATTTT. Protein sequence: CASSRDSYGQGGGTDMQYF.

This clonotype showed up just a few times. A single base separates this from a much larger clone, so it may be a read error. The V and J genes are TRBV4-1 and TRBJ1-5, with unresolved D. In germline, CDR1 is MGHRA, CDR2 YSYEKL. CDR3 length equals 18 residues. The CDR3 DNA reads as TGCGCCAGCAGCCAACAACCTTCCTATGGACTGGGCAATCAGTCCCAGCATTTT. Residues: CASSQQPSYGLGNQSQHF.